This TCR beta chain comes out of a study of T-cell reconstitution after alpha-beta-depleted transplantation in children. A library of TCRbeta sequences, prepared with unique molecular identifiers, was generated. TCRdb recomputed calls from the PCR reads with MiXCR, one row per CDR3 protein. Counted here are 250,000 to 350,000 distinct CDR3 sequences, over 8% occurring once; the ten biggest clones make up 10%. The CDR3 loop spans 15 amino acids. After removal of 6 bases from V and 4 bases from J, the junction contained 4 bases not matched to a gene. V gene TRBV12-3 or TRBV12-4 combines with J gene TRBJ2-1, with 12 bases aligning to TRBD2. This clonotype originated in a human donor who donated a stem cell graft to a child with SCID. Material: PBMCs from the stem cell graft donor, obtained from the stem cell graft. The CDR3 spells CASRRLAGDYNEQFF. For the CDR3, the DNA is TGTGCCAGCAGACGACTAGCGGGGGATTACAATGAGCAGTTCTTC.